Given below is one TCR beta chain in context. The PCR was carried out with 60 Vbeta primers and 13 Jbeta primers. Sequencing was performed with immunoSEQ multiplex PCR; in TCRdb, only in-frame clones are kept and a portion is missing. The sample holds 150,000 to 200,000 clones, roughly 80% seen once. This entry is derived from a study of cytomegalovirus exposure and HLA in healthy donors. CDR1 SEHNR and CDR2 FQNEAQ come from the germline V gene (reference sequence). The V gene end was trimmed by 3 bases and the J gene end by 3 bases; junction bases not matched to a gene: 7. The CDR3 has 15 residues. The TCR sequence derives from a man between 18 and 35 years old in good health and CMV-seropositive. The chain links TRBV7-9 to TRBJ1-2; the match to TRBD1 covers 7 bases. Specimen: PBMCs. The CDR3 DNA follows: TGTGCCAGCAGCTTCGGTAAAGGGGGCGACTATGGCTACACCTTC. Encoded protein: CASSFGKGGDYGYTF.